The 10 T cell receptor beta chains reported below all come from one sample, sequenced in a study of T cell repertoires in cytomegalovirus infection (dated by TCRdb to 2018 to 2020). The sample was run on an Illumina HiSeq 1500. TCRdb trimmed public reads at Q25 via fastp, called clones via MiXCR and kept in-frame beta chains. Records with the same CDR3 protein are collapsed into one entry carrying the most frequent genes and DNA. Counted in this sample were hundreds of thousands of distinct CDR3 sequences; 20% to 25% of them appeared once. 8% of the sample lies in the top ten. The sequencing sample was made of CD8+ T cells from PBMCs. Receptor source: a human donor in good health (CMV status not recorded). Some clones in this sample may be carry-over from other donors' samples.

This clonotype was observed a handful of times. DNA for the CDR3: TGTGCCAGCAGCGCCAAGGGGACCCCCTACAATGAGCAGTTCTTC. This encodes CASSAKGTPYNEQFF. V is TRBV9 and J is TRBJ2-1; D could derive from TRBD1 or TRBD2 (5 bases each). V lost 3 bases, J lost 2 bases, and 12 bases lay in between. Germline assignment: CDR1 SGDLS and CDR2 YYNGEE. The length of the CDR3 is 15 residues.

This clonotype was seen many times. The chain combines TRBV28 with TRBJ2-7; TRBD2 is a possible D gene (5 bases). The length of the CDR3 is 12 residues. From germline, CDR1 is MDHEN and CDR2 SYDVKM. With 6 bases removed from V and 6 bases from J, the gap between germline ends came to 12 bases. The CDR3 nucleotides read TGTGCCAGCAGCCCGGGAAGATTCGAGCAGTACGTC. Protein product: CASSPGRFEQYV.

V and J are TRBV20-1 and TRBJ2-1, with 13 bases identical to TRBD2. Germline CDR1 DFQATT, CDR2 SNEGSKA (reference sequence). This CDR3 is built from 16 residues. Losses at the gene ends were 3 bases for V and 1 base for J; bases not matched to a gene: 3. CDR3 sequence reads: CSARGLAGRSYNEQFF. The DNA of the CDR3 is TGCAGTGCTAGGGGACTAGCGGGGCGATCCTACAATGAGCAGTTCTTC.

This clonotype was counted many times. This chain joins TRBV28 and TRBJ2-3, with D possibly being TRBD1 (5 bases). CDR1 is MDHEN and CDR2 is SYDVKM in the germline V gene. This CDR3 region has 14 residues. Deletions cut 6 bases from V and 3 bases from J, with 13 bases between. The CDR3 here is CASSNNRKTDTQYF. Here the CDR3 DNA reads TGTGCCAGCAGCAACAACAGGAAAACAGATACGCAGTATTTT.

Note on this clonotype: Mismatch with germline at one junction end may stem from a read error. The J gene is TRBJ2-1, the V gene TRBV5-8; TRBD2 aligns across 7 bases. Germline-derived CDR1 and CDR2 are SGHTS and YDEGEE. The CDR3 consists of 15 residues. The CDR3 nucleotides read TGTGTCAGCAGCTGGATGGCTAGCGGCTACAATGAGCAGTTCTTC. Translation gives CVSSWMASGYNEQFF. The variable domain in full, with the rest retrieved from reference TRBV5-8 and TRBJ2-1, is EAGVTQSPTHLIKTRGQQATLRCSPISGHTSVYWYQQALGLGLQFLLWYDEGEERNRGNFPPRFSGRQFPNYSSELNVNALELEDSALYLCVSSWMASGYNEQFFGPGTRLTVL.

The chain is built from TRBV2 and TRBJ2-3; 10 bases are shared with TRBD2. Germline-derived CDR1 and CDR2 are SNHLY and FYNNEI. This CDR3 contains 15 residues. V shed 6 bases, J shed 5 bases, and the junction held 8 bases outside the gene matches. The DNA of the CDR3 is TGTGCCAGCAGCCTTAGCGGGGGGTCTAAAGATACGCAGTATTTT. This encodes CASSLSGGSKDTQYF.

The chain has TRBV28 and TRBJ2-7; weak D call: TRBD1 (5 bases). Trimming took off 6 bases at V and 4 bases at J, with 16 bases between the two ends. The CDR3 is 14 amino acids. The V gene's germline CDR1 is MDHEN and CDR2 SYDVKM. CDR3 region: CASSLPGRAYEQYF. For the CDR3, the DNA is TGTGCCAGCAGCTTACCGGGCAGGGCGTACGAGCAGTACTTC.

The rearrangement uses TRBV27 and TRBJ1-2; D call uncertain. CDR3 length: 12 residues. The V and J ends lost 6 bases and 7 bases respectively, with 12 bases between them. CDR1 and CDR2 (germline): MNHEY, SMNVEV (reference sequence). The CDR3 DNA reads as TGTGCCAGCAGCGGGGATAGGCGTGGCTACACCTTC. Translation: CASSGDRRGYTF.

This clonotype was counted a few times. The chain couples TRBV5-5 to TRBJ2-7; either TRBD1 or TRBD2 may fit D (6 bases each). Germline V gene data show CDR1 as SGHKS and CDR2 as YYEKEE (reference sequence). The CDR3 has 15 amino acids. V lost 1 base to trimming and J lost 0 bases, with 11 bases between them. The CDR3 reads CASSLYGGSSYEQYF. CDR3 nucleotide sequence: TGTGCCAGCAGCTTGTACGGGGGCTCCTCCTACGAGCAGTACTTC.

This clonotype was observed many times. This sequence joins TRBV7-6 and TRBJ2-3, with D unclear. Trimming cost V 5 bases and J 0 bases, with 9 bases left between them. The CDR3 has 14 amino acids. Germline CDR1 SGHVS, CDR2 FNYEAQ. The CDR3 bases are TGTGCCAGCAGCCCTCAGATTAGCACAGATACGCAGTATTTT. The encoded protein is CASSPQISTDTQYF.